The 18 T cell receptor beta chains below come from one sample, sequenced in a study of cytomegalovirus exposure and HLA in healthy donors. Amplification used 60 Vbeta primers and 13 Jbeta primers. Profiled with immunoSEQ multiplex PCR; TCRdb holds only in-frame clones, not every one. The sample has roughly 100,000 clones, roughly 82% seen once; the top ten hold about 1.6%. Sequenced: PBMCs. The receptors shown here come from a man aged 45-65 years in good health and CMV-seronegative.

This clone was picked up a small number of times. The V call is TRBV14, the J call TRBJ2-6, with D unresolved. The CDR3 spans 17 residues. V was cut by 1 base and J by 0 bases, with 10 bases left in between. Per the germline V gene, CDR1 is SGHDN and CDR2 is FVKESK. The CDR3 reads CASSQVFGVSGANVLTF. The CDR3 DNA reads TGTGCCAGCAGCCAAGTATTCGGTGTCTCTGGGGCCAACGTCCTGACTTTC. Based on the CDR3 plus reference TRBV14 and TRBJ2-6, the full variable domain is EAGVTQFPSHSVIEKGQTVTLRCDPISGHDNLYWYRRVMGKEIKFLLHFVKESKQDESGMPNNRFLAERTGGTYSTLKVQPAELEDSGVYFCASSQVFGVSGANVLTFGAGSRLTVL.

This chain joins TRBV10-1 and TRBJ2-1; D perhaps matches TRBD2 (6 bases). The germline gives CDR1 WNHNN, CDR2 SYGVQD (reference sequence). CDR3 length: 12 residues. V was clipped by 5 bases and J by 9 bases, with 11 bases between them. The chain's CDR3 is CASSPGGSEQFF. DNA of the CDR3: TGCGCCAGCAGTCCCGGAGGGAGTGAGCAGTTCTTC.

The rearrangement links TRBV5-4 to TRBJ1-6; D unclear. The CDR3 has 14 amino acids. With 2 bases removed from V and 10 bases from J, the gap between germline ends came to 13 bases. CDR1 and CDR2 from the germline V gene are SGHNT and YYREEE (reference sequence). CDR3 DNA sequence: TGTGCCAGCAGCTTCGCACATGGCGGCTCACCCCTCCACTTT. It is translated as CASSFAHGGSPLHF.

Here the CDR3 reads CASSDGTGNREQYV. In nucleotides, the CDR3 is TGCGCCAGCAGCGACGGGACAGGGAATCGTGAGCAGTACGTC. The V gene is TRBV5-1, the J gene TRBJ2-7; 9 nucleotides line up with TRBD1. V lost 4 bases to trimming and J lost 7 bases; unmatched junction nucleotides: 9. Looked up from germline, CDR1 is SGHRS and CDR2 is YFSETQ. The CDR3 spans 14 residues.

The genes are TRBV5-1 and TRBJ2-3; 10 bases fit TRBD2. Germline CDR1 reads SGHRS; CDR2 reads YFSETQ. The CDR3 consists of 16 residues. V lost 4 bases and J lost 5; bases outside the gene matches: 10. The CDR3 reads CASSMRAGGGLDTQYF. CDR3 nucleotides: TGCGCCAGCAGCATGCGAGCGGGGGGGGGCCTAGATACGCAGTATTTT.

J is TRBJ2-3 and V is TRBV6-1, with D possibly being TRBD1 (6 bases). Trimming took off 1 base at V and 1 base at J, with 9 bases between the two ends. This CDR3 is built from 15 residues. Germline V lookup: CDR1 MNHNS, CDR2 SASEGT. CDR3 protein: CASSEERQGTDTQYF. The CDR3 DNA reads TGTGCCAGCAGTGAAGAAAGACAGGGCACAGATACGCAGTATTTT.

This clone has a single count. This chain links TRBV27 with TRBJ2-7; 10 nucleotides agree with TRBD2. This CDR3 has 17 amino acids. J was trimmed by 0 bases and V by 6 bases; bases with no gene match: 11. Germline CDR1 reads MNHEY; CDR2 reads SMNVEV (reference sequence). CDR3 loop: CASSPLPGLASSYEQYV. DNA of the CDR3: TGTGCCAGCAGCCCGTTACCGGGACTAGCGAGCTCCTACGAGCAGTACGTC.

The V gene is TRBV11-3, the J gene TRBJ2-2; D is possibly TRBD1 (5 bases). Trimming removed 3 bases from V and 5 bases from J, with 13 bases in between. CDR3 length: 15 amino acids. Looked up from germline, CDR1 is SGHNT and CDR2 is YENEEA. DNA for the CDR3: TGTGCCAGCAGCTTCCAGGGCCCCCGGACCGGGGAGCTGTTTTTT. This gives the protein CASSFQGPRTGELFF.

A few counts support this clone. V usage is TRBV28 and J usage is TRBJ2-7; D is unclear. The CDR3 extends over 11 amino acids. Germline CDR1 and CDR2: MDHEN and SYDVKM. V was pared by 5 bases and J by 5 bases, with 7 bases between. DNA for the CDR3: TGTGCCAGCAGTATAGTCCACGAGCAGTACTTC. Translation: CASSIVHEQYF.

The V and J genes are TRBV6-6 and TRBJ1-6; the match to TRBD1 covers 10 bases. V was clipped by 5 bases and J by 10 bases; unmatched bases: 5. There are 14 residues in the CDR3. The germline V gene encodes CDR1 MNHNY and CDR2 SVGAGI (reference sequence). The CDR3 here is CASSTGTGDSPLHF. DNA of the CDR3: TGTGCCAGCAGTACCGGGACAGGGGACTCACCCCTCCACTTT.

The rearrangement joins TRBV11-2 to TRBJ2-5, with 10 bases matching TRBD2. The CDR3 covers 15 residues. In germline, CDR1 is SGHAT, CDR2 FQNNGV. The V segment lost 5 bases and the J segment 6 bases; nucleotides outside the gene matches: 9. CDR3 region: CASSQGSGGAQTQYF. In DNA form, the CDR3 reads TGTGCCAGCAGCCAAGGGAGCGGGGGGGCGCAGACCCAGTACTTC.

This sequence joins TRBV5-1 and TRBJ2-3, with D unresolved. Trimming left V 2 bases short and J 1 base short, with 11 bases between. This CDR3 is built from 15 residues. The germline gives CDR1 SGHRS, CDR2 YFSETQ. The CDR3 coding sequence is TGCGCCAGCAGCTTACAGCCTATGGGCACAGATACGCAGTATTTT. Translation: CASSLQPMGTDTQYF.

The chain joins TRBV12-5 to TRBJ1-5; 8 bases map to TRBD1. With V trimmed by 6 bases and J by 0 bases, 7 bases remained unmatched. CDR1 and CDR2 from the germline V gene are LGHNT and FRNRAP. The CDR3 has 16 amino acids. CDR3 region: CASGSTGGASNQPQHF. CDR3 nucleotides: TGTGCTAGTGGCTCAACAGGGGGTGCTAGCAATCAGCCCCAGCATTTT.

The chain links TRBV2 to TRBJ1-1, with no clear D. The CDR3 covers 14 residues. V dropped 6 bases and J dropped 2 bases, with 13 bases sitting between them. CDR1 and CDR2 from the germline V gene are SNHLY and FYNNEI. As DNA, the CDR3 is TGTGCCAGCAGCGCCGAGAGCCTAAACACTGAAGCTTTCTTT. Translating it yields CASSAESLNTEAFF.

The chain uses TRBV6-5 and TRBJ2-1; D ambiguous. The CDR3 extends over 11 amino acids. Germline CDR1 and CDR2: MNHEY and SVGAGI. Trimming took 6 bases from V and 9 from J, leaving 9 bases between them. The CDR3: CASSKTCEQFF. In nucleotides, the CDR3 is TGTGCCAGCAGCAAAACTTGTGAGCAGTTCTTC.

This clone was detected once. This chain's CDR3 is CSVLDSNSNQPQHF. As DNA, the CDR3 is TGCAGCGTTCTAGACAGCAATAGCAATCAGCCCCAGCATTTT. The chain couples TRBV29-1 to TRBJ1-5; weak D call: TRBD1 (5 bases). The CDR3 loop spans 14 amino acids. V was pared by 5 bases and J by 0 bases, with 11 bases between. Germline lookup yields CDR1 SQVTM and CDR2 ANQGSEA. The full variable domain, completed using reference TRBV29-1 and TRBJ1-5, is SAVISQKPSRDICQRGTSLTIQCQVDSQVTMMFWYRQQPGQSLTLIATANQGSEATYESGFVIDKFPISRPNLTFSTLTVSNMSPEDSSIYLCSVLDSNSNQPQHFGDGTRLSIL.

The chain employs TRBV5-5 and TRBJ1-2; D perhaps matches TRBD1 (5 bases). CDR1 and CDR2 (germline): SGHKS, YYEKEE (reference sequence). The CDR3 loop spans 12 amino acids. Trimming shortened V by 2 bases and J by 8 bases, and 10 bases separated the two germline ends. CDR3 loop: CASSFNRGGYTF. The CDR3 DNA sequence: TGTGCCAGCAGCTTTAATAGGGGAGGCTACACCTTC.

V is TRBV5-1 and J is TRBJ2-7, with 7 bases that match TRBD1. Germline V gives CDR1 SGHRS, CDR2 YFSETQ. CDR3 length: 14 amino acids. V lost 2 bases to trimming and J lost 1 base; unmatched junction nucleotides: 3. In DNA form, the CDR3 reads TGCGCCAGCAGCTTCATGACAGGGTCCTACGAGCAGTACTTC. It yields the protein CASSFMTGSYEQYF.